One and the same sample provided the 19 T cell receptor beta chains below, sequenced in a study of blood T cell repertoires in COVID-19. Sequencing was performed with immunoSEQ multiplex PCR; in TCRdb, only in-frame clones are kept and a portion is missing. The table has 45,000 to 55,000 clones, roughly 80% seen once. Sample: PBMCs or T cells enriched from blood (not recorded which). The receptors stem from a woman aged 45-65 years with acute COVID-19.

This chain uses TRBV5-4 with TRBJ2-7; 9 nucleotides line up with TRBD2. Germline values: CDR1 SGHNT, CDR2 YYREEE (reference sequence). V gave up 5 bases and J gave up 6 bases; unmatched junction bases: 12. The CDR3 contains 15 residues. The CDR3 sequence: CASSLAGAGSGEQYF. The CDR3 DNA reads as TGTGCCAGCAGTTTAGCGGGGGCAGGCTCGGGCGAGCAGTACTTC.

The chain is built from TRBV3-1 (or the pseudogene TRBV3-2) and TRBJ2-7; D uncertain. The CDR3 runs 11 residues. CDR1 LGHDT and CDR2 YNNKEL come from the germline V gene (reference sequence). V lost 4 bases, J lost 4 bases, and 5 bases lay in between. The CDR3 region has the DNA TGTGCCAGCAGCCTATCGTACGAGCAGTACTTC. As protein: CASSLSYEQYF.

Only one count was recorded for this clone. Here the CDR3 reads CASSPGQGAVGFGYTF. CDR3 bases: TGTGCCAGCAGCCCGGGACAGGGGGCTGTTGGGTTTGGCTACACCTTC. J is TRBJ1-2 and V is TRBV3-1 (or the pseudogene TRBV3-2); TRBD1 agrees at 12 bases. CDR1 is LGHDT and CDR2 is YNNKEL in the germline V gene (reference sequence). This CDR3 region has 16 residues. The J segment lost 7 bases and the V segment lost 4 bases, leaving 10 bases of the junction unmatched.

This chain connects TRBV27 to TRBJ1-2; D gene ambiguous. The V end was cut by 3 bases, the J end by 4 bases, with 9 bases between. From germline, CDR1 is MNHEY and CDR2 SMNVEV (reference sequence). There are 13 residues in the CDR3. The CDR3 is CASSFGRSYGYTF. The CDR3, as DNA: TGTGCCAGCAGTTTCGGCAGGTCCTATGGCTACACCTTC.

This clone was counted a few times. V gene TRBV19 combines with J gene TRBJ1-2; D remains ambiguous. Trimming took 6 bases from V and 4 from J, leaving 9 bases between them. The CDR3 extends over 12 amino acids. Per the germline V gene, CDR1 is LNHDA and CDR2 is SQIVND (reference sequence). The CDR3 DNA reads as TGTGCCAGTAGCCCAGGTTTCTATGGCTACACCTTC. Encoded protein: CASSPGFYGYTF.

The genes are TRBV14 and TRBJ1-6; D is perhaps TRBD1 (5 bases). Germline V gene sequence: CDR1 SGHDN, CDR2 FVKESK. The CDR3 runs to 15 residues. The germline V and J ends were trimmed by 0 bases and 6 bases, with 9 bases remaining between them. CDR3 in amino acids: CASSQETVFNSPLHF. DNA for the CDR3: TGTGCCAGCAGCCAAGAGACAGTCTTTAATTCACCCCTCCACTTT.

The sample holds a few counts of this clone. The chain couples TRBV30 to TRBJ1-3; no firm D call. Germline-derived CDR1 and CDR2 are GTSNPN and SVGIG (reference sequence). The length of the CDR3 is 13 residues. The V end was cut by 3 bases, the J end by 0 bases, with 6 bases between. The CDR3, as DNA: TGTGCCTGGAGCCGAGGCTCTGGAAACACCATATATTTT. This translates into CAWSRGSGNTIYF.

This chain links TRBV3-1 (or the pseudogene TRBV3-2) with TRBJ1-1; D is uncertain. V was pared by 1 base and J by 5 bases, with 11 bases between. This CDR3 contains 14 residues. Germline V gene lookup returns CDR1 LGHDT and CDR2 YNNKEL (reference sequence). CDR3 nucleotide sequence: TGTGCCAGCAGCCAAGCCAACCGGGGAACTGAAGCTTTCTTT. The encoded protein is CASSQANRGTEAFF.

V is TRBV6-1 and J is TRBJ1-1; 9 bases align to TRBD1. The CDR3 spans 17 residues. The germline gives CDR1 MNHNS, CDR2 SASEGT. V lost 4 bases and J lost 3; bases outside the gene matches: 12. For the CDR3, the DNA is TGTGCCAGCAGTGTTGATGATGGGACAGGGTGGGACACTGAAGCTTTCTTT. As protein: CASSVDDGTGWDTEAFF.

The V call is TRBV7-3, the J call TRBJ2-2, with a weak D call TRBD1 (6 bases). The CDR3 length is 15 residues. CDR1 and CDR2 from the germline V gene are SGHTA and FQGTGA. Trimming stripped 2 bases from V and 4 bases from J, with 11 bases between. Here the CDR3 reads CASSLFAGATGELFF. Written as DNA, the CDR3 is TGTGCCAGCAGCTTATTTGCAGGGGCCACCGGGGAGCTGTTTTTT.

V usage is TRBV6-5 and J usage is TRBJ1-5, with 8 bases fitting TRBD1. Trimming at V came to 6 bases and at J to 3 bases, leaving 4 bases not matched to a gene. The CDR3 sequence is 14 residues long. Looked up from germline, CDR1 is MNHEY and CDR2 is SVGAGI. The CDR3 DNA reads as TGTGCCAGCAGAACGACAGGGGACAATCAGCCCCAGCATTTT. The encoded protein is CASRTTGDNQPQHF.

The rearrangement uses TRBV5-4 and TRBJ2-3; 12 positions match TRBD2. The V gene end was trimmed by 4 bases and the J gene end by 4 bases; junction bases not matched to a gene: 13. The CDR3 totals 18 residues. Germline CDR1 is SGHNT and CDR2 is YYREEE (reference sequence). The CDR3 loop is CASSEGTSGPRGPDTQYF. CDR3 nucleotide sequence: TGTGCCAGCAGCGAAGGGACTAGCGGGCCCCGGGGGCCAGATACGCAGTATTTT. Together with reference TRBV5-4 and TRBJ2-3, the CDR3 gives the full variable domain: ETGVTQSPTHLIKTRGQQVTLRCSSQSGHNTVSWYQQALGQGPQFIFQYYREEENGRGNFPPRFSGLQFPNYSSELNVNALELDDSALYLCASSEGTSGPRGPDTQYFGPGTRLTVL.

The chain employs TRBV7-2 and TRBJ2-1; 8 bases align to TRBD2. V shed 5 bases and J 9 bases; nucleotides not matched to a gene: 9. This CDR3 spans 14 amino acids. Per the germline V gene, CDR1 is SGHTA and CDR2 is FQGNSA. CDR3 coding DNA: TGTGCCAGCAGCACTCAGCGGGGGCAGGTTGAGCAGTTCTTC. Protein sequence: CASSTQRGQVEQFF.

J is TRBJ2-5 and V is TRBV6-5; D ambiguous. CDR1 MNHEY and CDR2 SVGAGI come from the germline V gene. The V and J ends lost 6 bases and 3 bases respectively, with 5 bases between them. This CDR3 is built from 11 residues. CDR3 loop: CASRQEETQYF. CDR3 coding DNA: TGTGCCAGCAGACAAGAAGAGACCCAGTACTTC.

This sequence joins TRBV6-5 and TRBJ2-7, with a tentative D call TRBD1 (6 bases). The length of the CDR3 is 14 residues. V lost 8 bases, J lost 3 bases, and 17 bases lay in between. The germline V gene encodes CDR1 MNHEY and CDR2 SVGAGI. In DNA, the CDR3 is TGTGCCAGCGGCTATCATACAGGGTACTACGAGCAGTACTTC. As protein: CASGYHTGYYEQYF.

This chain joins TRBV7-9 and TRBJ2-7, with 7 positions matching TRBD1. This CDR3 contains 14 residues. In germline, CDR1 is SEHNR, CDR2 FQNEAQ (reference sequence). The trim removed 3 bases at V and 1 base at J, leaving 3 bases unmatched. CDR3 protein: CASSFTGVSYEQYF. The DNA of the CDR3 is TGTGCCAGCAGCTTCACAGGGGTTTCCTACGAGCAGTACTTC.

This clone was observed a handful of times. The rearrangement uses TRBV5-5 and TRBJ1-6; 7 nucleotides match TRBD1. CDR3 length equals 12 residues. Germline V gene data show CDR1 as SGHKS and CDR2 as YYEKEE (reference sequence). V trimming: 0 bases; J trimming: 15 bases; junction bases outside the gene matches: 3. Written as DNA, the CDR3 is TGTGCCAGCAGCTTGGACGGGACAGTCCTCCACTTT. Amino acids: CASSLDGTVLHF.

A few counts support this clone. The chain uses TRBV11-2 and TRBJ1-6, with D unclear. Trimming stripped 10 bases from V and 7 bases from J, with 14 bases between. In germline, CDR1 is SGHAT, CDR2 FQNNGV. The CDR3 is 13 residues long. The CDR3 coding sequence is TGTGCCACCCAAACGGGGTGGAATTCACCCCTCCACTTT. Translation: CATQTGWNSPLHF.

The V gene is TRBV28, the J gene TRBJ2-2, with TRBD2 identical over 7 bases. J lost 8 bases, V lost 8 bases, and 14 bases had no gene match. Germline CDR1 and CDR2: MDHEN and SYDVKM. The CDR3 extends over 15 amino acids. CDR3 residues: CASGTSALQRGELFF. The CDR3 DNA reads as TGTGCCAGCGGAACTAGCGCCTTACAGAGGGGGGAGCTGTTTTTT.